The entry that follows covers one T cell receptor beta chain sequence. Its antigen is not known. The sample comes from a study of T cell repertoires in cytomegalovirus infection. Study overall: Matching HLA type, along with CMV infection, was indicated by public TCR beta signatures.

Germline V gives CDR1 SGDLS, CDR2 YYNGEE. This CDR3 is built from 17 residues. Trimming took 1 base from V and 5 from J; bases not matched to a gene: 6. Study conclusions and caveats: The ex vivo response showed dominance by HLA-C-restricted CMV-specific TCR beta clonotypes. Pooled public TCR beta family frequency picked out CMV carriers with the relevant HLA.

From the reads, TCRdb called clonotypes with MiXCR, one entry per CDR3 protein. The data show approximately 550,000 distinct CDR3 sequences, 15% to 20% seen once. The V gene is TRBV9, the J gene TRBJ2-1; 13 nucleotides line up with TRBD2. The TCR was taken from a human donor in good health (CMV status not recorded). Some clones in this sample may be carry-over from other donors' samples. The material sequenced was CD8+ T cells from PBMCs. CDR3 coding DNA: TGTGCCAGCAGCGTAAGTAGAGGACTAGCGGGGGACAATGAGCAGTTCTTC. Protein product: CASSVSRGLAGDNEQFF.